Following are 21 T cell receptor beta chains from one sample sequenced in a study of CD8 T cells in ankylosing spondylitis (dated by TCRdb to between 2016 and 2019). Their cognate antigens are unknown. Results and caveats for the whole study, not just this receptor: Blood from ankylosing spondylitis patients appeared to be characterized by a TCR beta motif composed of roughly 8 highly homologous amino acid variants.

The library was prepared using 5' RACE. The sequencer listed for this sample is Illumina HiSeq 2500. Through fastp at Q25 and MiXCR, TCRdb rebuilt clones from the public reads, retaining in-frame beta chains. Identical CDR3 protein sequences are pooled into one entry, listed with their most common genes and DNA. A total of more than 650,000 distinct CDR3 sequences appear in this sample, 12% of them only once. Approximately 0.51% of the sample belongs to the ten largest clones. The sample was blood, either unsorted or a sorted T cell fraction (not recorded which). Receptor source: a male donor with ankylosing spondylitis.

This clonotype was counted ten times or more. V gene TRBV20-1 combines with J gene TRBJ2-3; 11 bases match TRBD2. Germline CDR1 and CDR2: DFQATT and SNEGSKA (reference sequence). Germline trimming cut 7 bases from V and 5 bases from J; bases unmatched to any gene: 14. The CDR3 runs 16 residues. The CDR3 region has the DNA TGCAGTGGTAACTGGCCGACTAGCGGGGCGGTAGATACGCAGTATTTT. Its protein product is CSGNWPTSGAVDTQYF.

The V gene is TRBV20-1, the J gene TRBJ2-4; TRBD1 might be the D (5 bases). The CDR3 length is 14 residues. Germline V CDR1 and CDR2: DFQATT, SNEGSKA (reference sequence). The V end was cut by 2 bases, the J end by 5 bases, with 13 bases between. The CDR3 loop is CSARLQGHQNIQYF. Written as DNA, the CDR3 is TGCAGTGCTAGACTGCAGGGCCACCAAAACATTCAGTACTTC.

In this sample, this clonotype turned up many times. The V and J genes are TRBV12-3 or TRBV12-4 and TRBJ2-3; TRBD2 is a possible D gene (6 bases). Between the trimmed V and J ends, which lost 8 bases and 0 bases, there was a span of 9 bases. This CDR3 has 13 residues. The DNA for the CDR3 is TGTGCCAGCTCGGGACTTAGCACAGATACGCAGTATTTT. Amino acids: CASSGLSTDTQYF.

For the CDR3, the DNA is TGTGCCAGCAGCGTAGCTTTAGGAAGGGCTGAAGCTTTCTTT. It translates to CASSVALGRAEAFF. The chain couples TRBV9 to TRBJ1-1; D is unclear. V lost 0 bases and J 6 bases, leaving 12 bases between the germline ends. Germline V CDR1 and CDR2: SGDLS, YYNGEE. CDR3 length: 14 residues.

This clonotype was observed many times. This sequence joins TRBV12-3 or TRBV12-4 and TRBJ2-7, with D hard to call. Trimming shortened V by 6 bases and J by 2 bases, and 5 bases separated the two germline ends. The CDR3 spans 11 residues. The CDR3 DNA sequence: TGTGCCAGCAGAGGCCCCTACGAGCAGTACTTC. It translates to CASRGPYEQYF.

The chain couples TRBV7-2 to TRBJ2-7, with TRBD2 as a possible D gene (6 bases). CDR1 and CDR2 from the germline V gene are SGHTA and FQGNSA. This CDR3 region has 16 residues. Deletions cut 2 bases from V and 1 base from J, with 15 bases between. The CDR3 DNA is TGTGCCAGCAGCTTAACCCTAGCGCTGGTTTCCTACGAGCAGTACTTC. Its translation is CASSLTLALVSYEQYF.

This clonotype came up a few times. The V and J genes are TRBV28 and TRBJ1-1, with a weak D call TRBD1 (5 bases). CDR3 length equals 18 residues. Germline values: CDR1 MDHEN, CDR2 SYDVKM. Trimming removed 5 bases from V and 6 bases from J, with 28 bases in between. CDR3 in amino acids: CASSLSGGVSGPWAEAFF. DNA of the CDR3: TGTGCCAGCAGTCTCTCTGGTGGGGTGTCAGGGCCCTGGGCTGAAGCTTTCTTT. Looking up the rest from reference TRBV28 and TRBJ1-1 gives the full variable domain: DVKVTQSSRYLVKRTGEKVFLECVQDMDHENMFWYRQDPGLGLRLIYFSYDVKMKEKGDIPEGYSVSREKKERFSLILESASTNQTSMYLCASSLSGGVSGPWAEAFFGQGTRLTVV.

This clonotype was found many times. This CDR3 reads CSVAGRALETQYF. CDR3 bases: TGCAGCGTTGCCGGACGGGCTCTGGAGACCCAGTACTTC. The rearrangement uses TRBV29-1 and TRBJ2-5; D not resolved. The ends were cut back, 4 bases at V and 5 bases at J, with 14 bases in the middle. CDR3 size: 13 residues. Germline V lookup: CDR1 SQVTM, CDR2 ANQGSEA.

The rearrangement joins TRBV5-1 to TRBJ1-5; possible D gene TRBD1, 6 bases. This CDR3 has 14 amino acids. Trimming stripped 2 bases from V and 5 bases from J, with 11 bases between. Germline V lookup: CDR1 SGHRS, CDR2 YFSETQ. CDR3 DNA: TGCGCCAGCAGCTTATCAGGGGCGGATCAGCCCCAGCATTTT. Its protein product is CASSLSGADQPQHF.

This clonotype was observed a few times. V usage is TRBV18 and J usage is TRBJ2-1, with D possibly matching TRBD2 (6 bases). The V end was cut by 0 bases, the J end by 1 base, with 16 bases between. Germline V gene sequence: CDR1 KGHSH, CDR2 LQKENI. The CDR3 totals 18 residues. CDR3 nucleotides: TGTGCCAGCTCACCACCGGGGATAGCCGGGGGTTCCTACAATGAGCAGTTCTTC. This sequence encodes CASSPPGIAGGSYNEQFF.

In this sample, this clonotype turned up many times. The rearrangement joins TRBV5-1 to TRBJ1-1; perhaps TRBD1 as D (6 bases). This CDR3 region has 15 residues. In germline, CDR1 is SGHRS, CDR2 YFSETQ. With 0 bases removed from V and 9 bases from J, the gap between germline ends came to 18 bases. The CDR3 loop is CASSLDGRGGTKAFF. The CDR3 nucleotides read TGCGCCAGCAGCTTGGATGGGAGAGGAGGGACAAAAGCTTTCTTT.

The CDR3 protein is CATSRDPGRGRWFF. The CDR3 DNA follows: TGTGCCACCAGCAGAGATCCCGGGAGGGGTCGGTGGTTCTTC. The chain recombines TRBV15 with TRBJ2-1, with 8 bases aligning to TRBD2. Germline trimming cut 0 bases from V and 15 bases from J; bases unmatched to any gene: 10. CDR1 and CDR2 (germline): LNHNV, YYDKDF (reference sequence). The CDR3 totals 14 residues. The full variable domain, its missing parts supplied by reference TRBV15 and TRBJ2-1, is DAMVIQNPRYQVTQFGKPVTLSCSQTLNHNVMYWYQQKSSQAPKLLFHYYDKDFNNEADTPDNFQSRRPNTSFCFLDIRSPGLGDTAMYLCATSRDPGRGRWFFGPGTRLTVL.

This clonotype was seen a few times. For the CDR3, the DNA is TGCGCCAGCAGCTTGTACGGGACAGGGACCACCGGGGAGCTGTTTTTT. Translated, it gives CASSLYGTGTTGELFF. The chain has TRBV5-1 and TRBJ2-2, with 9 bases that match TRBD1. V was clipped by 1 base and J by 4 bases; unmatched bases: 5. This CDR3 spans 16 amino acids. The V gene's germline CDR1 is SGHRS and CDR2 YFSETQ.

CDR3 region: CSARRINSPLHF. The CDR3 DNA sequence: TGCAGTGCTAGAAGGATAAATTCACCCCTCCACTTT. The chain employs TRBV20-1 and TRBJ1-6; D gene ambiguous. CDR3 size: 12 residues. Germline CDR1 DFQATT, CDR2 SNEGSKA (reference sequence). V gave up 2 bases and J gave up 7 bases, with 6 bases separating them.

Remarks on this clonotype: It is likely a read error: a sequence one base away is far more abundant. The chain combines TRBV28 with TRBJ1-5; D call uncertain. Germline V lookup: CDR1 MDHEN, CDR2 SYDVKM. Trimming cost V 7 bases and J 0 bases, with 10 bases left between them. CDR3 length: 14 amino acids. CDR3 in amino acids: CASILRGSNQPQHF. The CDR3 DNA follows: TGTGCCAGCATTTTGCGGGGTAGCAATCAGCCCCAGCATTTT.

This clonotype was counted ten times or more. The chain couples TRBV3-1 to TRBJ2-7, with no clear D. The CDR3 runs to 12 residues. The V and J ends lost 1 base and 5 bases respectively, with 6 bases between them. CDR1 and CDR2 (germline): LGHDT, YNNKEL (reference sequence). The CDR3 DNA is TGTGCCAGCAGCCAAGTTGGGGACGAGCAGTACTTC. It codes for CASSQVGDEQYF.

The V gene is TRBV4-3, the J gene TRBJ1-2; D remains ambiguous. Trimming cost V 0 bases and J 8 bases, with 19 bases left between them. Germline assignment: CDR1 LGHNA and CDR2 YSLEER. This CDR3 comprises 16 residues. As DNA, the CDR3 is TGCGCCAGCAGCCAAGATGTCCGGCCGGGCCGGGAAGGCTACACCTTC. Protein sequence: CASSQDVRPGREGYTF.

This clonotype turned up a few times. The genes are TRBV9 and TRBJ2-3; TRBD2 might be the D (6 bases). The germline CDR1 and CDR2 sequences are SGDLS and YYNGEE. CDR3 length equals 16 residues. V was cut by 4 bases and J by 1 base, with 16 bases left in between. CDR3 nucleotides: TGTGCCAGCAGCCCCACGGGAGCGGTCGGCACAGATACGCAGTATTTT. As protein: CASSPTGAVGTDTQYF.

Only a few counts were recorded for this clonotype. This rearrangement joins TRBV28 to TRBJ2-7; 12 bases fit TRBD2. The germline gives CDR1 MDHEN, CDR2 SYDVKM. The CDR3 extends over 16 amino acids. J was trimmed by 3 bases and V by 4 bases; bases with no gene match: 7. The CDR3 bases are TGTGCCAGCAGTTCCCCAGGGACTAGCGGGTACTACGAGCAGTACTTC. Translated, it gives CASSSPGTSGYYEQYF. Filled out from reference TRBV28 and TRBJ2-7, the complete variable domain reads DVKVTQSSRYLVKRTGEKVFLECVQDMDHENMFWYRQDPGLGLRLIYFSYDVKMKEKGDIPEGYSVSREKKERFSLILESASTNQTSMYLCASSSPGTSGYYEQYFGPGTRLTVT.

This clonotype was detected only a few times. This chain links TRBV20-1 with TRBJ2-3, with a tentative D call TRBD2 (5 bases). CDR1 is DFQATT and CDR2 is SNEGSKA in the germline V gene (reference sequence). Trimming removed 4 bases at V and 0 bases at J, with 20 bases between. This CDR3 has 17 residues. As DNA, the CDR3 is TGCAGTGCTAACAGCTTGGACTGGAAAGAAAGCACAGATACGCAGTATTTT. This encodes CSANSLDWKESTDTQYF.

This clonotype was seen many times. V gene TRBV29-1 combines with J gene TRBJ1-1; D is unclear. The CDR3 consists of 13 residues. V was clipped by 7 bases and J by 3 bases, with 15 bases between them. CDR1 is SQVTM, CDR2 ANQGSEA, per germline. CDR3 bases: TGCAGCGAACACAGCGGTCCTTACACTGAAGCTTTCTTT. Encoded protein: CSEHSGPYTEAFF.